Presented here are 25 T cell receptor beta chains from one specimen sequenced in a study of radiation and T cells in renal cell carcinoma. Regarding time point: blood 4 weeks post-SBRT, at nephrectomy. The treatment is: 15 Gy SBRT to primary tumor, nephrectomy 4 weeks later. Clones were read by immunoSEQ multiplex PCR, and TCRdb kept only the in-frame ones, dropping some. The repertoire holds roughly 61,000 clones, 65% to 80% seen once, with about 6.4% in the top ten. The material was blood, obtained from a patient whose treatment included radiotherapy and nephrectomy. These receptors were obtained from a man in his 60s with renal cell carcinoma.

The chain couples TRBV9 to TRBJ2-7, with 11 bases aligning to TRBD2. This CDR3 contains 15 residues. J gave up 6 bases and V 1 base, and 6 bases lay outside the gene matches. Germline values: CDR1 SGDLS, CDR2 YYNGEE. CDR3 DNA sequence: TGTGCCAGCAGCGTAATAGCGGGGGGGCTAGGCGAGCAGTACTTC. Protein product: CASSVIAGGLGEQYF.

This sequence joins TRBV7-2 and TRBJ1-2; D is ambiguous. This CDR3 is built from 12 residues. V was cut by 2 bases and J by 5 bases, with 6 bases left in between. In germline, CDR1 is SGHTA, CDR2 FQGNSA. This CDR3 reads CASSLYGYGYTF. The CDR3 DNA follows: TGTGCCAGCAGCTTATACGGGTATGGCTACACCTTC.

The rearrangement joins TRBV5-1 to TRBJ2-1; 7 bases line up with TRBD2. CDR3 size: 14 residues. Germline V gives CDR1 SGHRS, CDR2 YFSETQ. The V gene end was trimmed by 0 bases and the J gene end by 7 bases; junction bases not matched to a gene: 4. CDR3 DNA: TGCGCCAGCAGCTTGGGTGGGAGGGGAAATGAGCAGTTCTTC. Encoded protein: CASSLGGRGNEQFF.

This clone was detected ten times or more. The V and J genes are TRBV2 and TRBJ1-5; D ambiguous. The germline V gene has CDR1 SNHLY and CDR2 FYNNEI. The CDR3 loop spans 12 amino acids. Deletions cut 7 bases from V and 4 bases from J, with 8 bases between. The CDR3 loop is CASNGGNQPQHF. CDR3 in DNA: TGTGCCAGCAACGGAGGGAATCAGCCCCAGCATTTT.

The chain joins TRBV19 to TRBJ1-3; no definite D call. The CDR3 contains 16 residues. Trimming left V 3 bases short and J 2 bases short, with 14 bases between. Germline V gene lookup returns CDR1 LNHDA and CDR2 SQIVND (reference sequence). The CDR3 nucleotides are TGTGCCAGTAGTATGGCCCGACTTGGAACTGGAAACACCATATATTTT. This translates into CASSMARLGTGNTIYF.

The chain links TRBV19 to TRBJ2-1, with unresolved D. Germline V gene data show CDR1 as LNHDA and CDR2 as SQIVND (reference sequence). CDR3 length equals 16 residues. The ends were cut back, 4 bases at V and 0 bases at J, with 13 bases in the middle. The CDR3 region is CASSKLDSSSYNEQFF. CDR3 in DNA: TGTGCCAGTAGTAAACTCGACTCGAGCTCCTACAATGAGCAGTTCTTC.

On this clone itself: The germline gene is not matched at one end of the junction; a read error may be the cause. This chain links TRBV19 with TRBJ1-1; D perhaps matches TRBD1 (6 bases). Germline V lookup: CDR1 LNHDA, CDR2 SQIVND (reference sequence). The CDR3 covers 11 residues. CDR3 sequence reads: CASRGGPEAFF. The CDR3 bases are TGTGCAAGTAGGGGGGGACCTGAAGCTTTCTTT.

The chain is built from TRBV27 and TRBJ2-7, with 9 bases fitting TRBD1. The germline CDR1 and CDR2 sequences are MNHEY and SMNVEV (reference sequence). The CDR3 runs 13 residues. The V segment lost 10 bases and the J segment 5 bases; nucleotides outside the gene matches: 9. CDR3 bases: TGTGCCACCAGGACAGGGGCTTGGGACGAGCAGTACTTC. Translated: CATRTGAWDEQYF.

This chain joins TRBV18 and TRBJ1-2; 7 bases map to TRBD1. CDR1 and CDR2 from the germline V gene are KGHSH and LQKENI. J was trimmed by 4 bases and V by 2 bases; bases with no gene match: 4. The CDR3 loop spans 14 amino acids. CDR3 protein: CASSPDRVRYGYTF. The CDR3 coding sequence is TGTGCCAGCTCACCAGACAGGGTTCGCTATGGCTACACCTTC.

This rearrangement joins TRBV5-1 to TRBJ1-4; 8 nucleotides line up with TRBD1. In germline, CDR1 is SGHRS, CDR2 YFSETQ. The CDR3 runs to 15 residues. The ends lost 4 bases at V and 7 bases at J; junction bases unmatched: 9. The CDR3 bases are TGCGCCAGCAGCCCGGACAGGGAGTTTGGTGAAAAACTGTTTTTT. Protein: CASSPDREFGEKLFF.

V is TRBV29-1 and J is TRBJ2-3; D is possibly TRBD2 (6 bases). With 3 bases removed from V and 0 bases from J, the gap between germline ends came to 19 bases. This CDR3 contains 17 residues. The germline V gene has CDR1 SQVTM and CDR2 ANQGSEA. CDR3 bases: TGCAGCGTTGAGTTACCCTGGGGTAGCGGTAGCACAGATACGCAGTATTTT. This codes for CSVELPWGSGSTDTQYF.

The rearrangement links TRBV4-2 to TRBJ2-5, with 8 nucleotides matching TRBD2. CDR1 is LGHNA, CDR2 YNFKEQ, per germline. This CDR3 has 20 residues. After removal of 3 bases from V and 1 base from J, the junction contained 19 bases not matched to a gene. The CDR3 DNA follows: TGTGCCAGCAGCCAGGCCAATCAGTCTCGACTAGCGTACGTCCAAGAGACCCAGTACTTC. Translation: CASSQANQSRLAYVQETQYF.

This clone occurred a few times. The rearrangement joins TRBV6-6 to TRBJ2-3, with a possible D match to TRBD1 (6 bases). This CDR3 is built from 13 residues. Germline lookup yields CDR1 MNHNY and CDR2 SVGAGI (reference sequence). With 2 bases removed from V and 8 bases from J, the gap between germline ends came to 11 bases. CDR3 DNA sequence: TGTGCCAGCAGTTACATACAGGGAGTTACGCAGTATTTT. It specifies CASSYIQGVTQYF.

The count of this clone is one. The J gene is TRBJ1-6, the V gene TRBV25-1; D is unclear. V lost 1 base, J lost 7 bases, and 8 bases lay in between. Germline lookup yields CDR1 MGHDK and CDR2 SYGVNS. The CDR3 totals 14 residues. CDR3 bases: TGTGCCAGCAGTGAATCGAGAAGGAATTCACCCCTCCACTTT. This encodes CASSESRRNSPLHF. Filled out from reference TRBV25-1 and TRBJ1-6, the complete variable domain reads EADIYQTPRYLVIGTGKKITLECSQTMGHDKMYWYQQDPGMELHLIHYSYGVNSTEKGDLSSESTVSRIRTEHFPLTLESARPSHTSQYLCASSESRRNSPLHFGNGTRLTVT.

This clone occurred a few times. The chain couples TRBV6-5 to TRBJ2-1, with D perhaps TRBD2 (7 bases). Germline CDR1 is MNHEY and CDR2 is SVGAGI. The length of the CDR3 is 16 residues. Trimming shortened V by 0 bases and J by 8 bases, and 17 bases separated the two germline ends. The DNA for the CDR3 is TGTGCCAGCAGTTACTCGGGGGGGGCCGGAGTCGATGAGCAGTTCTTC. Translating it yields CASSYSGGAGVDEQFF.

The rearrangement links TRBV7-6 to TRBJ1-3; D unresolved. In germline, CDR1 is SGHVS, CDR2 FNYEAQ. This CDR3 region has 13 residues. Trimming left V 1 base short and J 4 bases short, with 5 bases between. CDR3 nucleotides: TGTGCCAGCAGCTTAGTAGCCGGAAACACCATATATTTT. Its protein is CASSLVAGNTIYF. Complete variable domain (other parts from reference TRBV7-6 and TRBJ1-3): GAGVSQSPRYKVTKRGQDVALRCDPISGHVSLYWYRQALGQGPEFLTYFNYEAQQDKSGLPNDRFSAERPEGSISTLTIQRTEQRDSAMYRCASSLVAGNTIYFGEGSWLTVV.

The V and J genes are TRBV25-1 and TRBJ1-1; TRBD1 matches at 7 bases. The CDR3 is made up of 16 amino acids. With 3 bases clipped from V and 4 bases from J, the junction kept 11 bases outside the gene matches. In germline, CDR1 is MGHDK, CDR2 SYGVNS. CDR3 DNA sequence: TGTGCCAGCAGTGATTTGATGACAGGGAAAGGCACTGAAGCTTTCTTT. Translating it yields CASSDLMTGKGTEAFF.

The J gene is TRBJ2-1, the V gene TRBV30, with 12 positions matching TRBD2. Trimming took 7 bases from V and 11 from J; bases not matched to a gene: 9. This CDR3 spans 13 amino acids. Per germline, CDR1 GTSNPN and CDR2 SVGIG (reference sequence). The CDR3 loop reads CALTSRTSGKQFF. CDR3 in DNA: TGTGCCTTGACCTCGCGGACTAGCGGGAAGCAGTTCTTC.

This chain uses TRBV5-1 with TRBJ2-4, with a tentative D call TRBD1 (5 bases). This CDR3 is built from 15 residues. Per germline, CDR1 SGHRS and CDR2 YFSETQ. Trimming took off 0 bases at V and 1 base at J, with 8 bases between the two ends. The CDR3 bases are TGCGCCAGCAGCTTGGAATCAGGGGCCAAAAACATTCAGTACTTC. This codes for CASSLESGAKNIQYF.

V usage is TRBV6-6 and J usage is TRBJ1-5; 9 bases map to TRBD1. After removal of 7 bases from V and 3 bases from J, the junction contained 10 bases not matched to a gene. CDR1 MNHNY and CDR2 SVGAGI come from the germline V gene (reference sequence). This CDR3 contains 16 residues. For the CDR3, the DNA is TGTGCCAGCAAAGACAGGGGGGCCCTTTCCAATCAGCCCCAGCATTTT. Translating gives CASKDRGALSNQPQHF.

The chain couples TRBV7-6 to TRBJ2-3; D is ambiguous. The CDR3 is 13 residues long. Germline-derived CDR1 and CDR2 are SGHVS and FNYEAQ. Deletions cut 1 base from V and 6 bases from J, with 8 bases between. CDR3 amino acids: CASSLGTVDTQYF. The CDR3 bases are TGTGCCAGCAGCTTAGGGACGGTTGATACGCAGTATTTT.

This clone was detected once. The V and J genes are TRBV5-1 and TRBJ1-1; no clear D gene. Germline CDR1 and CDR2: SGHRS and YFSETQ. Trimming removed 0 bases from V and 0 bases from J, with 6 bases in between. There are 14 residues in the CDR3. The CDR3 nucleotides are TGCGCCAGCAGCTTGGGGGGTATGAACACTGAAGCTTTCTTT. This gives the protein CASSLGGMNTEAFF.

CDR3 amino acids: CASAGGAEGATNEKLFF. In nucleotides, the CDR3 is TGTGCCAGCGCCGGGGGGGCAGAAGGTGCAACTAATGAAAAACTGTTTTTT. The chain has TRBV5-4 and TRBJ1-4, with D perhaps TRBD1 (6 bases). CDR1 and CDR2 from the germline V gene are SGHNT and YYREEE (reference sequence). Trimming pared 7 bases from V and 0 bases from J, leaving 19 bases between. CDR3 length: 17 residues.

This clone was observed a handful of times. This chain joins TRBV13 and TRBJ2-1; 9 nucleotides align to TRBD1. This CDR3 spans 16 amino acids. CDR1 and CDR2 from the germline V gene are PRHDT and FYEKMQ (reference sequence). With V trimmed by 4 bases and J by 4 bases, 8 bases remained unmatched. The CDR3 protein is CASSSTGQGLYNEQFF. CDR3 DNA sequence: TGTGCCAGCAGCTCAACGGGACAGGGTTTATACAATGAGCAGTTCTTC.

The rearrangement links TRBV19 to TRBJ2-2; the match to TRBD2 covers 9 bases. Unmatched junction bases numbered 9, after V lost 2 bases and J lost 2 bases. This CDR3 has 18 amino acids. Germline assignment: CDR1 LNHDA and CDR2 SQIVND (reference sequence). The CDR3 reads CASSIRSSGALNTGELFF. The CDR3, as DNA: TGTGCCAGTAGTATAAGGTCTAGCGGGGCACTAAACACCGGGGAGCTGTTTTTT.